The TCR beta chain described here comes from a study of CD8 T cells in Susac syndrome. Germline CDR1 and CDR2: MGHDK and SYGVNS. Trimming stripped 1 base from V and 9 bases from J, with 16 bases between. CDR3 size: 15 residues. cDNA came from around 0.5 to 1 ug RNA primed by random hexamers. Amplification of TCR beta CDR3 used immunoSEQ multiplex PCR across 54 Vbeta and 13 Jbeta. One entry per CDR3 protein, called by TCRdb with MiXCR from the immunoSEQ multiplex PCR reads. The profile covers some 96,000 distinct CDR3 sequences, with about 95% appearing a single time and about 0.3% taken by the ten largest.

The clonotype originates from a human donor with Susac syndrome. Sequenced input: CD4+ T cells from PBMCs. This chain uses TRBV25-1 with TRBJ2-1; perhaps D is TRBD1 or TRBD2 (5 bases each). The CDR3 sequence: CASSEFRGVAGEQFF. The CDR3 region has the DNA TGTGCCAGCAGTGAATTCAGAGGGGTGGCAGGTGAGCAGTTCTTC.